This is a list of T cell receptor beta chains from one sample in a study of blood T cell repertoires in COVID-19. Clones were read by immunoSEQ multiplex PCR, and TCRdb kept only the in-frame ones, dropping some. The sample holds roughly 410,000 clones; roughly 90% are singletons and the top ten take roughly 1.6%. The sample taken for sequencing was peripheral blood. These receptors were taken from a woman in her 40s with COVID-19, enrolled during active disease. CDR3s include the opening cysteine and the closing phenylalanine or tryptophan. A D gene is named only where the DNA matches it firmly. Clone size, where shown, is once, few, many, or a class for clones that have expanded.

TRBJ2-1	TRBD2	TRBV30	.	TGTGCCTGGACCATAAAATCCCCCAGGCTAGCGGGGGGGCCTGAGCAGTTCTTC	CAWTIKSPRLAGGPEQFF
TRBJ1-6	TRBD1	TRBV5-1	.	TGCGCCAGCAGCCTGCGGACAGGGGCAGATTCACCCCTCCACTTT	CASSLRTGADSPLHF
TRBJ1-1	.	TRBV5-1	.	TGCGCCAGCAGCTTGGCCGGGGGGTACACTGAAGCTTTCTTT	CASSLAGGYTEAFF
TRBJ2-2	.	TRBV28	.	TGTGCCAGCAGTTTATTATACGGGAGTGGGGAGCTGTTTTTT	CASSLLYGSGELFF
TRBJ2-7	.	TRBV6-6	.	TGTGCCAGCAGTTACGGAAGGGGATTCGAGCAGTACTTC	CASSYGRGFEQYF
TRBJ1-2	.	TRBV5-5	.	TGTGCCACCGACCCGGGCCCGCAGGGCTATGGCTACACCTTC	CATDPGPQGYGYTF
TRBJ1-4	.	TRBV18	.	TGTGCCAGCTCACCTCCCAGGGTATCTGAAAAACTGTTTTTT	CASSPPRVSEKLFF
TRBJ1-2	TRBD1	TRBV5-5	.	TGTGCCAGCAATTTGTCAGGGGGCCTTAACTATGGCTACACCTTC	CASNLSGGLNYGYTF
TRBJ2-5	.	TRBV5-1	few	TGCGCCAGCAGCTTGGGGAGTTTTGAAGAGACCCAGTACTTC	CASSLGSFEETQYF
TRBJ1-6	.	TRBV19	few	TGTGCCAGTAGTATGCTTACGGGGCCTGCCGGGGGAATGCCCCTCCACTTT	CASSMLTGPAGGMPLHF
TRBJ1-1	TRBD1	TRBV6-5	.	TGTGCCAGCAATGGACAGGGGAGGACTGAAGCTTTCTTT	CASNGQGRTEAFF
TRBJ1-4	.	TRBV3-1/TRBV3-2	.	TGTGCCAGCGCTCAAGCCCCCAGGGGAAAACTGTTTTTT	CASAQAPRGKLFF
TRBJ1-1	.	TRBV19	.	TGTGCCAGTAGCTACCTACTGAACACTGAAGCTTTCTTT	CASSYLLNTEAFF
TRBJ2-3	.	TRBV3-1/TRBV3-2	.	TGTGCCAGCAGCCACCCGGAGTTAGATACGCAGTATTTT	CASSHPELDTQYF
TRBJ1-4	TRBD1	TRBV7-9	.	TGTGCCAGCAGCCCGAAGGGGGCGAAAAAACTGTTTTTT	CASSPKGAKKLFF
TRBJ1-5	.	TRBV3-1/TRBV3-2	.	TGTGCCAGCAGCCAAGATCACAATAGCAATCAGCCCCAGCATTTT	CASSQDHNSNQPQHF
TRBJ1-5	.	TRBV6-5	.	TGTGCCAGCAGTTTAGGGGCACGGCAGCCCCAGCATTTT	CASSLGARQPQHF
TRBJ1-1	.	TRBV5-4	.	TGTGCCAGCAGCATAAGACAGAACACTGAAGCTTTCTTT	CASSIRQNTEAFF
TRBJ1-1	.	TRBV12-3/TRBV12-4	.	TGTGCCAGCCGGCGGGGGATGAACACTGAAGCTTTCTTT	CASRRGMNTEAFF
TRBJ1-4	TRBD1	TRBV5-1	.	TGCGCCAGCAGCACCCTGACAGGGGGCAATGAAAAACTGTTTTTT	CASSTLTGGNEKLFF